The sequence of this T cell receptor beta chain was determined in a study of cytomegalovirus exposure and HLA in healthy donors. Study summary: The study placed approximately 80% of its approximately 430 genotyped donors in the Caucasian-associated ancestry cluster.

For this clone: Its antigen is undetermined.

PCR amplification relied on 60 Vbeta primers (plus 13 Jbeta primers). Only in-frame clones appear in the TCRdb table, and some are missing; sequencing was by immunoSEQ multiplex PCR. The sample holds about 110,000 clones, approximately 76% seen once. Study-wide findings and caveats: As immune exposure information, only CMV serostatus was available. A later analysis showed TCR association rates differing by HLA locus, peaking at DRB1 and lowest at HLA-C. The authors assumed roughly uniform sequencing depth across donors for presence/absence analyses.

The CDR3 contains 14 residues. CDR1 and CDR2 (germline): SGHRS, YFSETQ. V lost 0 bases to trimming and J lost 3 bases, with 9 bases between them. The sequenced sample consisted of PBMCs. The TCR comes from a man aged 18 to 30 in good health and CMV-seronegative. The chain carries TRBV5-1 and TRBJ2-5; D unresolved. The CDR3 protein is CASSLASHKETQYF. The CDR3 DNA follows: TGCGCCAGCAGCTTGGCCTCTCACAAAGAGACCCAGTACTTC.